These 27 T cell receptor beta chains were sequenced from one sample in a study of cytomegalovirus exposure and HLA in healthy donors. PCR amplification relied on 60 Vbeta primers (plus 13 Jbeta primers). TCRdb keeps only in-frame clones here, not all; method: immunoSEQ multiplex PCR. With about 140,000 clones in the sample, the ten largest clones hold over 2%. The sample consisted of PBMCs. The receptors were sampled from a woman aged 18-29 years in good health and CMV-seronegative.

This chain joins TRBV11-2 and TRBJ2-5, with D possibly TRBD2 on 5 matching bases. Germline V gene lookup returns CDR1 SGHAT and CDR2 FQNNGV. V lost 1 base and J 5 bases, leaving 20 bases between the germline ends. The CDR3 is 17 amino acids. The CDR3 bases are TGTGCCAGCAGCTTAGGTGTTAGTGGACTCACCTGGGAGACCCAGTACTTC. Protein product: CASSLGVSGLTWETQYF.

The CDR3 region has the DNA TGTGCCAGCAGGTCCGGGACAGTCAATGAAAAACTGTTTTTT. It codes for CASRSGTVNEKLFF. The chain is built from TRBV5-5 and TRBJ1-4; 7 bases agree with TRBD1. Trimming cost V 5 bases and J 5 bases; bases outside gene matches: 6. The germline gives CDR1 SGHKS, CDR2 YYEKEE (reference sequence). The CDR3 has 14 residues.

This chain links TRBV7-2 with TRBJ2-5; 7 bases agree with TRBD2. CDR1 is SGHTA and CDR2 is FQGNSA in the germline V gene. The CDR3 totals 14 residues. Trimming cost V 0 bases and J 5 bases; bases outside gene matches: 3. The CDR3 here is CASSLAGGDETQYF. The CDR3 nucleotides read TGTGCCAGCAGCTTAGCGGGAGGGGATGAGACCCAGTACTTC. Filled out from reference TRBV7-2 and TRBJ2-5, the complete variable domain reads GAGVSQSPSNKVTEKGKDVELRCDPISGHTALYWYRQSLGQGLEFLIYFQGNSAPDKSGLPSDRFSAERTGGSVSTLTIQRTQQEDSAVYLCASSLAGGDETQYFGPGTRLLVL.

This chain connects TRBV30 to TRBJ1-3, with D perhaps matching TRBD1 (6 bases). Trimming removed 1 base from V and 9 bases from J, with 7 bases in between. The germline gives CDR1 GTSNPN, CDR2 SVGIG (reference sequence). CDR3 length equals 11 residues. The CDR3 loop is CAWSDRVTIYF. CDR3 in DNA: TGTGCCTGGAGTGACAGGGTCACCATATATTTT.

V gene TRBV29-1 combines with J gene TRBJ1-1; D possibly corresponds to TRBD1 (6 bases). CDR1 SQVTM and CDR2 ANQGSEA come from the germline V gene. The CDR3 has 13 residues. Trimming shortened V by 0 bases and J by 5 bases, and 10 bases separated the two germline ends. The CDR3 DNA reads as TGCAGCGTTGAAGAAGGGACAAGGACTGAAGCTTTCTTT. Translation gives CSVEEGTRTEAFF.

The rearrangement joins TRBV2 to TRBJ2-1; 8 bases align to TRBD2. The CDR3 has 14 amino acids. CDR1 and CDR2 (germline): SNHLY, FYNNEI. V was clipped by 7 bases and J by 2 bases; unmatched bases: 4. The CDR3 sequence is CASNREGPYNEQFF. As DNA, the CDR3 is TGTGCCAGCAACCGGGAGGGCCCCTACAATGAGCAGTTCTTC.

This chain uses TRBV7-9 with TRBJ2-3, with 7 bases that match TRBD2. This CDR3 comprises 18 residues. The V segment lost 6 bases and the J segment 1 base; nucleotides outside the gene matches: 16. From germline, CDR1 is SEHNR and CDR2 FQNEAQ (reference sequence). The CDR3 sequence is CASSSPWGTSEGTDTQYF. The CDR3 nucleotides read TGTGCCAGCAGTTCACCCTGGGGTACTAGCGAGGGCACAGATACGCAGTATTTT.

This sequence joins TRBV29-1 and TRBJ2-5; TRBD1 matches 7 bases. Trimming cost V 5 bases and J 3 bases; bases outside gene matches: 6. CDR1 is SQVTM and CDR2 is ANQGSEA in the germline V gene. The CDR3 runs to 13 residues. Here the CDR3 DNA reads TGCAGCGTTTACCAAACAGGGGAAGAGACCCAGTACTTC. It specifies CSVYQTGEETQYF.

The rearrangement joins TRBV4-2 to TRBJ2-1; D unclear. V gave up 0 bases and J gave up 8 bases, with 2 bases separating them. Germline V lookup: CDR1 LGHNA, CDR2 YNFKEQ. The CDR3 contains 11 residues. Here the CDR3 reads CASSQDDEQFF. The CDR3 nucleotides read TGTGCCAGCAGCCAAGACGATGAGCAGTTCTTC.

The V call is TRBV6-5, the J call TRBJ1-1; D is undetermined. There are 13 residues in the CDR3. The germline V gene has CDR1 MNHEY and CDR2 SVGAGI. V was clipped by 7 bases and J by 1 base, with 10 bases between them. This chain's CDR3 is CASTNRRNTEAFF. The DNA for the CDR3 is TGTGCCAGCACCAATCGGAGGAACACTGAAGCTTTCTTT.

The rearrangement uses TRBV4-1 and TRBJ1-5; D is possibly TRBD1 (6 bases). The germline gives CDR1 MGHRA, CDR2 YSYEKL. V lost 1 base and J lost 5, with 15 bases in between. The CDR3 contains 16 residues. CDR3 amino acids: CASSQVLRGADQPQHF. The CDR3, as DNA: TGCGCCAGCAGCCAAGTCCTCAGGGGCGCGGATCAGCCCCAGCATTTT.

V is TRBV7-3 and J is TRBJ1-3; 8 bases line up with TRBD1. Germline V lookup: CDR1 SGHTA, CDR2 FQGTGA. CDR3 length: 14 amino acids. V lost 5 bases and J lost 4; bases outside the gene matches: 4. CDR3 DNA sequence: TGTGCCAGCAGCCCACAGGGGGACGGAAACACCATATATTTT. Protein: CASSPQGDGNTIYF.

CDR3: CASSQLFSGNTEAFF. CDR3 DNA: TGCGCCAGCAGCCAATTATTCTCGGGGAACACTGAAGCTTTCTTT. V and J are TRBV4-3 and TRBJ1-1; D is uncertain. Trimming took off 2 bases at V and 1 base at J, with 11 bases between the two ends. The germline V gene encodes CDR1 LGHNA and CDR2 YSLEER. The length of the CDR3 is 15 residues.

This chain uses TRBV5-1 with TRBJ2-5; no definite D call. The germline CDR1 and CDR2 sequences are SGHRS and YFSETQ. The CDR3 has 13 residues. Trimming stripped 2 bases from V and 2 bases from J, with 7 bases between. The CDR3 region is CASSFGRQETQYF. CDR3 coding DNA: TGCGCCAGCAGCTTCGGCAGGCAAGAGACCCAGTACTTC.

The J gene is TRBJ2-5, the V gene TRBV7-9; TRBD2 matches 8 bases. The germline V gene encodes CDR1 SEHNR and CDR2 FQNEAQ (reference sequence). Trimming took 7 bases from V and 3 from J; bases not matched to a gene: 10. The CDR3 has 15 residues. For the CDR3, the DNA is TGTGCCAGCATCCCATCCGGGACTAGGAAAGAGACCCAGTACTTC. Translated: CASIPSGTRKETQYF.

The V gene is TRBV2, the J gene TRBJ1-2; D is perhaps TRBD1 (5 bases). V shed 4 bases and J shed 1 base, with 16 bases lying between them. The CDR3 is 16 amino acids. The germline V gene has CDR1 SNHLY and CDR2 FYNNEI. This CDR3 reads CASSGPRQGLNYGYTF. In DNA, the CDR3 is TGTGCCAGCAGTGGCCCTCGGCAGGGACTTAACTATGGCTACACCTTC.

The chain links TRBV10-3 to TRBJ1-5; D perhaps matches TRBD1 (6 bases). V was pared by 3 bases and J by 7 bases, with 13 bases between. Per the germline V gene, CDR1 is ENHRY and CDR2 is SYGVKD. The CDR3 is 14 amino acids. CDR3 in amino acids: CAISDGTKNQPQHF. CDR3 nucleotides: TGTGCCATCAGTGATGGGACAAAAAACCAGCCCCAGCATTTT.

The chain carries TRBV2 and TRBJ2-7, with 8 bases aligning to TRBD2. The germline CDR1 and CDR2 sequences are SNHLY and FYNNEI. Trimming removed 4 bases from V and 0 bases from J; junction bases left unmatched: 5. The CDR3 contains 15 residues. As DNA, the CDR3 is TGTGCCAGCAGTGGAACTAGCGGACTCTCCTACGAGCAGTACTTC. Its translation is CASSGTSGLSYEQYF.

The chain has TRBV2 and TRBJ2-1, with 7 bases matching TRBD2. This CDR3 spans 14 amino acids. The germline CDR1 and CDR2 sequences are SNHLY and FYNNEI. V lost 2 bases, J lost 4 bases, and 2 bases stayed unmatched. In nucleotides, the CDR3 is TGTGCCAGCAGTGAATTGGGGGGGTACAATGAGCAGTTCTTC. Translated: CASSELGGYNEQFF.

The chain uses TRBV10-1 and TRBJ2-7, with 7 nucleotides matching TRBD2. The CDR3 has 15 amino acids. CDR1 is WNHNN, CDR2 SYGVQD, per germline (reference sequence). Unmatched junction bases numbered 4, after V lost 2 bases and J lost 0 bases. CDR3 nucleotide sequence: TGCGCCAGCAGTGAGGGACTAGGGAGCTCCTACGAGCAGTACTTC. Translation: CASSEGLGSSYEQYF.

As DNA, the CDR3 is TGTGCCAGCAGCTCCCCTAAAAATAGCGGGAGGCGCTCCTACGAGCAGTACGTC. It is translated as CASSSPKNSGRRSYEQYV. This rearrangement joins TRBV7-3 to TRBJ2-7; 10 bases match TRBD2. CDR3 size: 18 residues. Germline CDR1 is SGHTA and CDR2 is FQGTGA. V trimming: 4 bases; J trimming: 0 bases; junction bases outside the gene matches: 12.

This chain uses TRBV10-2 with TRBJ2-3; 16 nucleotides agree with TRBD2. Germline assignment: CDR1 WSHSY and CDR2 SAAADI. The junction had 15 bases not matched to a gene; V was cut back by 6 bases and J by 3 bases. This CDR3 is built from 20 residues. CDR3: CASSETGTSGRARLTDTQYF. The CDR3, as DNA: TGCGCCAGCAGCGAAACCGGGACTAGCGGGAGGGCCAGGTTGACAGATACGCAGTATTTT.

The rearrangement uses TRBV28 and TRBJ1-5; 7 bases are a match to TRBD1. V shed 6 bases and J 4 bases; nucleotides not matched to a gene: 3. The CDR3 sequence is 13 residues long. The germline V gene encodes CDR1 MDHEN and CDR2 SYDVKM. The CDR3 DNA reads as TGTGCCAGCAGCCGGGACAGAAATCAGCCCCAGCATTTT. Protein: CASSRDRNQPQHF.

This chain joins TRBV6-5 and TRBJ2-2, with D hard to call. The V and J ends lost 0 bases and 6 bases respectively, with 8 bases between them. The CDR3 spans 14 residues. Germline CDR1 and CDR2: MNHEY and SVGAGI. CDR3 DNA sequence: TGTGCCAGCAGTTACTCAGAAGCGTCCGGGGAGCTGTTTTTT. It specifies CASSYSEASGELFF.

The chain couples TRBV25-1 to TRBJ2-7; 8 nucleotides agree with TRBD1. The CDR3 runs 16 residues. Germline CDR1 MGHDK, CDR2 SYGVNS. V trimming: 5 bases; J trimming: 1 base; junction bases outside the gene matches: 10. The CDR3 here is CASSRGQGALSYEQYV. Written as DNA, the CDR3 is TGTGCCAGCAGTCGGGGGCAGGGGGCATTATCCTACGAGCAGTACGTC.

The J gene is TRBJ1-1, the V gene TRBV6-5; the D gene is possibly TRBD1 (5 bases). The V end lost 11 bases, the J end lost 1 base, and 14 bases lay between the germline ends. The CDR3 loop spans 13 amino acids. Germline CDR1 and CDR2: MNHEY and SVGAGI. CDR3 region: CAVLGLPNTEAFF. The CDR3 DNA follows: TGTGCCGTCCTGGGGCTCCCGAACACTGAAGCTTTCTTT.

The chain combines TRBV4-3 with TRBJ2-2; 7 bases match TRBD1. The CDR3 covers 16 residues. V trimming: 4 bases; J trimming: 4 bases; junction bases outside the gene matches: 9. Germline assignment: CDR1 LGHNA and CDR2 YSLEER. The CDR3 DNA follows: TGCGCCAGCAGCCCCAGTGCCGCAGGGGGCACCGGGGAGCTGTTTTTT. Translating gives CASSPSAAGGTGELFF.